This T cell receptor (beta chain) was sequenced for a study of graft-versus-host responses after intestinal transplantation. In the study overall: Isolated intestinal, liver-intestinal, or multivisceral transplants had been given to the recipients. After anti-thymocyte globulin induction, recipients took tacrolimus and steroids for roughly three years. Study-wide points: In recipient marrow, GvH clones were found, and some appeared first in ileum or blood. High graft-versus-host to host-versus-graft T cell clonal ratios marked allografts of patients with graft-donor macrochimerism.

The J segment lost 0 bases and the V segment lost 4 bases, leaving 7 bases of the junction unmatched. Germline values: CDR1 SGDLS, CDR2 YYNGEE. The CDR3 loop spans 16 amino acids. About this clone itself: As yet, its antigen is unknown.

TCRdb's copy holds only in-frame clones and misses some; the assay was immunoSEQ multiplex PCR. The data hold about 88,000 clones, with about 94% observed a single time. The rearrangement joins TRBV9 to TRBJ2-3, with TRBD2 identical over 8 bases. Here the sequenced sample was unstimulated CD4+ T cells sorted from spleen or lymph node cells, taken before transplant. The TCR sequence derives from a human donor who was the organ donor for an intestinal transplant. The CDR3 nucleotides are TGTGCCAGCAGCTTTCTCACGGGGGGGAGCACAGATACGCAGTATTTT. It is translated as CASSFLTGGSTDTQYF.